This T cell receptor (beta chain) was sequenced for a study of T cells after yellow fever vaccination. Notes on the study in general: On re-exposure, the response was weaker but peaked faster, at day 5 versus 15. Among all clonotypes, a small share was observed in both CD4 and CD8 compartments.

TCRdb re-analysed the 5' RACE reads in MiXCR, keeping a single row per CDR3 protein. The sample gives approximately 85,000 distinct CDR3 sequences, about an eighth of which show up once; approximately 25% is in the top ten. Germline V gene sequence: CDR1 MNHEY, CDR2 SVGAGI. V was clipped by 0 bases and J by 6 bases, with 8 bases between them. The CDR3 has 13 amino acids. The clonotype originates from a man aged 18-30 years who received the YFV17D yellow fever vaccine. V gene TRBV6-5 combines with J gene TRBJ1-1; TRBD1 might be the D (5 bases). The sequencing here drew on CD8+ T cells not binding an NS4B(214-222) dextramer, sorted from PBMCs, taken roughly 23 days after the first yellow fever vaccination. The CDR3, as DNA: TGTGCCAGCAGTTACTCCGGCAGGGCTGAAGCTTTCTTT. Residues: CASSYSGRAEAFF.